The clone carrying this T cell receptor (beta chain) appeared once. Some clones are missing from TCRdb's copy, which holds only in-frame ones; the method was immunoSEQ multiplex PCR. The table shows 2,500 to 3,000 clones, with 76% occurring only once. This entry belongs to a study of tumour-infiltrating T cells in Burkitt lymphoma. This CDR3 has 14 residues. The germline CDR1 and CDR2 sequences are SGHDT and YYEEEE. The V and J ends lost 6 bases and 0 bases respectively, with 12 bases between them. Sequencing used tumor tissue. The chain recombines TRBV5-6 with TRBJ1-1; D possibly corresponds to TRBD1 (5 bases). The TCR was taken from a human donor with diffuse large B-cell lymphoma. The CDR3 reads CASNIWGVNTEAFF. The CDR3 DNA is TGTGCCAGCAACATCTGGGGGGTGAACACTGAAGCTTTCTTT. Complete variable domain (other parts from reference TRBV5-6 and TRBJ1-1): DAGVTQSPTHLIKTRGQQVTLRCSPKSGHDTVSWYQQALGQGPQFIFQYYEEEERQRGNFPDRFSGHQFPNYSSELNVNALLLGDSALYLCASNIWGVNTEAFFGQGTRLTVV.